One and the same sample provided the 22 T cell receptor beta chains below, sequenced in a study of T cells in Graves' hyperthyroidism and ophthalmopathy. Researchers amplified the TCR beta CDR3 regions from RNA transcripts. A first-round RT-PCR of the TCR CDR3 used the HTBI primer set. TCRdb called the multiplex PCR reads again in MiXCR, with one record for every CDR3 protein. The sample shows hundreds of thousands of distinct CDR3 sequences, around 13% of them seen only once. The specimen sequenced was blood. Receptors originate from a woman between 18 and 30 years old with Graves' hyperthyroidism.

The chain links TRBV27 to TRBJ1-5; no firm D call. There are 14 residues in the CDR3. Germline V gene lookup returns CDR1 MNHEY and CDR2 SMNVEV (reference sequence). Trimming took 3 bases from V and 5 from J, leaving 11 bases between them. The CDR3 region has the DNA TGTGCCAGCAGTTTGACACCCCGCCATCAGCCCCAGCATTTT. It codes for CASSLTPRHQPQHF.

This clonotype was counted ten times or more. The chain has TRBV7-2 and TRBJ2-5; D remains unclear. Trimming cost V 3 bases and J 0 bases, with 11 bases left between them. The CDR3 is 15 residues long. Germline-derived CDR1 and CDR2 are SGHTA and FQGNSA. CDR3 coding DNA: TGTGCCAGCAGCTTCACCAAGATGTACCAAGAGACCCAGTACTTC. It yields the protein CASSFTKMYQETQYF.

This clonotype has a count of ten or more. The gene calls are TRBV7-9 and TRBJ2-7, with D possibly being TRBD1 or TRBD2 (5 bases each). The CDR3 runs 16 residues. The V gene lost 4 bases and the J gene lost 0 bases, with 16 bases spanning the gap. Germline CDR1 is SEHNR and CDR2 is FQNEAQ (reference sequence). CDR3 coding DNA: TGTGCCAGCAGCTCCTTCCGGGACCGGCGCTCCTACGAGCAGTACTTC. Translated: CASSSFRDRRSYEQYF.

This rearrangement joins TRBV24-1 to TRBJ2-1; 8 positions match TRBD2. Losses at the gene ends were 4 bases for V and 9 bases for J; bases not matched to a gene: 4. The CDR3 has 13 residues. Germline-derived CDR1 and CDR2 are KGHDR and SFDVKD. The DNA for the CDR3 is TGTGCCACCAGTGACAGCGGGAGATCTGAGCAGTTCTTC. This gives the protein CATSDSGRSEQFF.

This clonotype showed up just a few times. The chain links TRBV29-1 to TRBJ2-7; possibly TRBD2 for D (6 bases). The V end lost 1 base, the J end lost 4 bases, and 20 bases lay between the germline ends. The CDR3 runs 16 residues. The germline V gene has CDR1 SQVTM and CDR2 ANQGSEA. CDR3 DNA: TGCAGCGTTGAAGGGTCCTTCGGGGGTAGGGCTTACGAGCAGTACTTC. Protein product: CSVEGSFGGRAYEQYF.

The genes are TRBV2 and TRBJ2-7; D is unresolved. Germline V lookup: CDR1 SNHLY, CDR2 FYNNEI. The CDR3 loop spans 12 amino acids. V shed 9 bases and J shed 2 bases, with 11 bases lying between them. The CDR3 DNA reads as TGTGCCAGTACTTGGGTCACCTACGAGCAGTACTTC. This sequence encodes CASTWVTYEQYF. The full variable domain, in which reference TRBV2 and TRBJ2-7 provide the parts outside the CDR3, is EPEVTQTPSHQVTQMGQEVILRCVPISNHLYFYWYRQILGQKVEFLVSFYNNEISEKSEIFDDQFSVERPDGSNFTLKIRSTKLEDSAMYFCASTWVTYEQYFGPGTRLTVT.

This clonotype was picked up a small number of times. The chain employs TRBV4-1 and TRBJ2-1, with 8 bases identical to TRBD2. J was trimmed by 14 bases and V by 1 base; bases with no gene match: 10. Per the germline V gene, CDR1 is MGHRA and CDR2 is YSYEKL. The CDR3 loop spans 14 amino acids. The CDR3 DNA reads TGCGCCAGCAGCCAAGTTAGACCGACTAGCGTAAAGTTCTTC. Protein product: CASSQVRPTSVKFF.

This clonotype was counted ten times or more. The CDR3 DNA reads TGTGCCGCAGACAGGGAGGGACCCTATGGCTACACCTTC. Translation gives CAADREGPYGYTF. This chain links TRBV30 with TRBJ1-2; 7 bases line up with TRBD1. The CDR3 loop spans 13 amino acids. The ends lost 8 bases at V and 4 bases at J; junction bases unmatched: 10. Germline values: CDR1 GTSNPN, CDR2 SVGIG (reference sequence).

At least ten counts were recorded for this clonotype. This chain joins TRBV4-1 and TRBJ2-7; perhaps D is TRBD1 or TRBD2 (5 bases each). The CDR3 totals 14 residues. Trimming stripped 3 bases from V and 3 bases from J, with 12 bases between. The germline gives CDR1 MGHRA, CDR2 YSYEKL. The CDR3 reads CASSQIGGNYEQYF. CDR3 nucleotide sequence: TGCGCCAGCAGCCAGATTGGGGGTAACTACGAGCAGTACTTC.

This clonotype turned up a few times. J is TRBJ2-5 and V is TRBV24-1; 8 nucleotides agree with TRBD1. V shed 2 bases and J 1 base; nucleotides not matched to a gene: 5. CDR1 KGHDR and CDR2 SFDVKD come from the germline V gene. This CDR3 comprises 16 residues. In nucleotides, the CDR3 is TGTGCCACCAGTGATTCGGACAGGGTGGGCCAAGAGACCCAGTACTTC. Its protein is CATSDSDRVGQETQYF.

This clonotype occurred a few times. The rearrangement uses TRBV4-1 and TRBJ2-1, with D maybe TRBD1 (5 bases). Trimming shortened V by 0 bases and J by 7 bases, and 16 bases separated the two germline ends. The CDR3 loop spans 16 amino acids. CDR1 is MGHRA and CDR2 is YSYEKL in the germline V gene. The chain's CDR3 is CASSQDPGLSFNEQFF. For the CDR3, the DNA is TGCGCCAGCAGCCAAGATCCAGGGTTAAGTTTTAATGAGCAGTTCTTC.

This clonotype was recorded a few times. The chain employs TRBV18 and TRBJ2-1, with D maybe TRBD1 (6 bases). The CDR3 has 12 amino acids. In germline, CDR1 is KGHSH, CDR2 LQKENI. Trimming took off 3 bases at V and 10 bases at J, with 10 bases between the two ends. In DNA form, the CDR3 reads TGTGCCAGCTCACCGGACAGTAGAGAGCAGTTCTTC. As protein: CASSPDSREQFF. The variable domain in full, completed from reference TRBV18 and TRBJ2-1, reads NAGVMQNPRHLVRRRGQEARLRCSPMKGHSHVYWYRQLPEEGLKFMVYLQKENIIDESGMPKERFSAEFPKEGPSILRIQQVVRGDSAAYFCASSPDSREQFFGPGTRLTVL.

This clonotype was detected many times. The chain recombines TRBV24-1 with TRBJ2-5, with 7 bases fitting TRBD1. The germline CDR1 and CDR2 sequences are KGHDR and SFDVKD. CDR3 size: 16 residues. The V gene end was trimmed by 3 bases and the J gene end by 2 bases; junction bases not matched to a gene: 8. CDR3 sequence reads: CATSDPQGQPQETQYF. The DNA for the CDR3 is TGTGCCACCAGTGATCCCCAGGGACAGCCGCAAGAGACCCAGTACTTC.

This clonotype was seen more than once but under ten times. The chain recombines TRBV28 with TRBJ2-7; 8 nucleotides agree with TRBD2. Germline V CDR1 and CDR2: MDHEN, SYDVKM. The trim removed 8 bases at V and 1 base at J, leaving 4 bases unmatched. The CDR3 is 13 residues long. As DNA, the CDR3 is TGTGCCAGCCTCGGGACTAGTTCCTACGAGCAGTACTTC. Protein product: CASLGTSSYEQYF.

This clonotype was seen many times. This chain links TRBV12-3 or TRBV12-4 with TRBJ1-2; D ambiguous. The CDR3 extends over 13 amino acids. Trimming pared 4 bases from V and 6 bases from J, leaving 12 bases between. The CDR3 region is CASSSQVGHGYTF. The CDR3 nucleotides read TGTGCCAGCAGTTCTCAGGTGGGCCATGGCTACACCTTC.

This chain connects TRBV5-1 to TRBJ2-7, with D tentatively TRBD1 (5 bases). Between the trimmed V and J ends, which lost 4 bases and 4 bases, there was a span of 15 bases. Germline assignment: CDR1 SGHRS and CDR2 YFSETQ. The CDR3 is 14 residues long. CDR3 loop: CASSPASRAYEQYF. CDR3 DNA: TGCGCCAGCAGCCCCGCGAGCAGGGCTTACGAGCAGTACTTC.

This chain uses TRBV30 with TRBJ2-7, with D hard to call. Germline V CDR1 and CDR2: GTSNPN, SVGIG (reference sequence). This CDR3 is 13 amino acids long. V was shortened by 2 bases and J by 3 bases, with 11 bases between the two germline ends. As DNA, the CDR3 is TGTGCCTGGAGTCGGCAACCCCTCTACGAGCAGTACTTC. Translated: CAWSRQPLYEQYF.

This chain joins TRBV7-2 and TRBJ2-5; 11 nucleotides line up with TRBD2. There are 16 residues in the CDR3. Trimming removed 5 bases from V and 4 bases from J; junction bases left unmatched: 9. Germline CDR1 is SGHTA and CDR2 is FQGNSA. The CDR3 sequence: CASSPHPSGRSETQYF. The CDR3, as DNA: TGTGCCAGCAGCCCACACCCTAGCGGGAGGTCAGAGACCCAGTACTTC.

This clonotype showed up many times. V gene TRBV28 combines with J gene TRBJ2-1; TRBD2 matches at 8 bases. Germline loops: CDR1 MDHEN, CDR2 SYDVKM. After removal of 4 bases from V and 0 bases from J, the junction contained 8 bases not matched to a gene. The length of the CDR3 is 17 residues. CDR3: CASSCPAGESSYNEQFF. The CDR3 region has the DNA TGTGCCAGCAGTTGTCCAGCGGGAGAAAGCTCCTACAATGAGCAGTTCTTC.

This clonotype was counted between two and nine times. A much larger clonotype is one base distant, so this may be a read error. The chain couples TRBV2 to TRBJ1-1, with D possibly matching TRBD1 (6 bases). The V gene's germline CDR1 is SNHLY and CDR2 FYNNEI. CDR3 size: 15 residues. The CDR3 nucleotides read TGTGCCAGCAGTGAAGAGGATCCCAGGGGCTCTGAAGCTCTCTTT. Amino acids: CASSEEDPRGSEALF.

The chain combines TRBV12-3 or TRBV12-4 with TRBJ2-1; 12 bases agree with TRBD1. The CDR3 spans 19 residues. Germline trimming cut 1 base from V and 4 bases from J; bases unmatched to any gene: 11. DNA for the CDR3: TGTGCCAGCAGTTTAGTCCCTGGGACAGGGGGCGGTAAGTACAATGAGCAGTTCTTC. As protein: CASSLVPGTGGGKYNEQFF.

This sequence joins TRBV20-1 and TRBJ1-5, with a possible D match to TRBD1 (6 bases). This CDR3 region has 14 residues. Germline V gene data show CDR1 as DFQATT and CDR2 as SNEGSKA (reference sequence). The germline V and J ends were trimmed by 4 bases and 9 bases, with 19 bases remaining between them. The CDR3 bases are TGCAGTGCTATCGACCAACAGGGCAAGGGGCCCCAGCATTTT. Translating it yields CSAIDQQGKGPQHF.